This T cell receptor (beta chain) was identified during a study of immune reconstitution after stem cell transplant in scleroderma (dated by TCRdb to about 2017). This clonotype is identified as large (0.1 to 1%). It has no known antigen specificity. No base-level quality is on record; no much larger clone is a single base apart. Libraries were made using RT-PCR. Sequencing relied on an Illumina MiSeq. The public reads were quality trimmed at Q25 with fastp and then assembled into clones with MiXCR by TCRdb, keeping productive beta chains. CDR3 protein sequences are deduplicated, and each keeps its most common genes and DNA. For this sample there are approximately 520 distinct CDR3 sequences; around 21% appear just once. 14% of the sample is in the top ten clones. Trimming costs V 3 bases and J 9 bases, and their ends lie 15 bases apart. Measured from the cysteine to the phenylalanine, the CDR3 is 14 residues long. Kept here is only the CDR3 DNA, which spans 42 bases and is read in frame from base 1. The germline V gene sets CDR1 to SGHVS and CDR2 to FNYEAQ.

Sampling took place before or after autologous hematopoietic stem cell transplantation (not recorded which). The TCR sequence derives from a female donor with systemic sclerosis. The rearrangement combines TRBV7-6 with TRBJ1-5; no D segment can be confidently identified. The DNA sequence is TGTGCCAGCAGCTTTAGGCAGGCCGGAGGGCCCCAGCATTTT. Translated, this is CASSFRQAGGPQHF.